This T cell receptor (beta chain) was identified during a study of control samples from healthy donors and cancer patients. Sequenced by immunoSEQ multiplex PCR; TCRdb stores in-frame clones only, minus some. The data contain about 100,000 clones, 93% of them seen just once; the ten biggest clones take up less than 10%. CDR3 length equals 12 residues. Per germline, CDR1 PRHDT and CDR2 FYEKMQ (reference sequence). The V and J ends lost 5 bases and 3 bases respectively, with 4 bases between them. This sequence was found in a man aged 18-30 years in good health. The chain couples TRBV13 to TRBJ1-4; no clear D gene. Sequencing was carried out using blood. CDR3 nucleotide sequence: TGTGCCAGCAGCCTCTCTAATGAAAAACTGTTTTTT. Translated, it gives CASSLSNEKLFF.